A single TCR beta chain is shown here with its context. The data stem from a study of blood T cell repertoires in COVID-19. Study context: The United States, Italy and Spain provided the acute and convalescent COVID-19 samples. T cells, B-cell-depleted T cells, or PBMCs provided the cDNA or gDNA that served as material.

Original data processing: Estimated nucleated cell counts came from reference gene primer amplification. The assay was immunoSEQ multiplex PCR, and TCRdb's table has in-frame clones only and misses some. That table is the source of V, J and clone size, and D and trimming were worked out from the DNA. This repertoire shows under 150,000 clones, 70% to 90% found once; its top ten account for about 13%. CDR3 length equals 15 residues. The trim removed 7 bases at V and 4 bases at J, leaving 6 bases unmatched. The V gene's germline CDR1 is PRHDT and CDR2 FYEKMQ (reference sequence). Sequencing used peripheral blood. This TCR was recovered from a human donor in a cohort sampled during active COVID-19. The rearrangement joins TRBV13 to TRBJ2-3; 12 positions agree with TRBD2. CDR3 residues: CASTTWTSGADTQYF. CDR3 in DNA: TGTGCCAGCACCACCTGGACTAGCGGGGCAGATACGCAGTATTTT.